Reported below is one T cell receptor (beta chain). Its binding antigen is unknown. The input lacks base qualities; no much larger clone sits a single base away. In the prospective study, participants were about 18 to 100 years old, resided in around 25 geographic areas of the United States, and were enrolled through a virtual design. In the prospective study, participants were assigned to cohorts based on the clinical history participants reported in a screening survey and a study questionnaire. Recovered participants in ImmuneRACE Cohort 3 were defined by two consecutive negative NP/OP PCR tests, clearance by a healthcare professional, or resolution of symptoms. In the prospective study, mobile phlebotomists collected whole blood, serum and a nasopharyngeal or oropharyngeal swab from each participant. Prospective study participants could optionally give additional blood draws and questionnaires over an approximately two-month period. Before DNA extraction, prospective study blood samples were shipped either frozen or at room temperature.

TCRbeta CDR3 regions were amplified from genomic DNA by means of the immunoSEQ Assay, a bias-controlled multiplex PCR. The source study handled its data this way. Nucleated cell counts per sample were estimated from amplification of reference gene primers within the assay. To quantify the absolute abundance of each unique TCRbeta CDR3 rearrangement, sequence reads were collapsed and filtered. Productive Simpson clonality was computed per sample as the square root of Simpson's diversity index over productive rearrangements. Held by TCRdb, this immuneACCESS table contains in-frame sequences only and omits some clones. Under half of the omission traces to an unresolved V gene where checked; the cause of the rest is unknown. V, J and clone size are taken as reported in that table, and D and trimming were inferred from the DNA itself. In this sample the table shows 150,000 to 200,000 clones, around 81% of which occur a single time. The ten top clones hold around 6% of the sample.

Measured from the cysteine to the phenylalanine, the CDR3 is 14 residues long. This entry keeps only the CDR3 DNA: 42 bases, framed from base 1. V and J lose 1 base and 3 bases, and a span of 7 bases separates them. CDR1 and CDR2 are drawn from the germline V gene (reference sequence): LGHDT, YNNKEL. The sample belongs to a study of blood T cell repertoires in COVID-19 (dated by TCRdb to the early 2020s). With respect to the entire study: Samples covering the acute and convalescent phases of COVID-19 were provided by collaborators in the United States, Italy and Spain. The prospective study material was composed of cDNA or gDNA derived from T cells, B-cell-depleted T cells, or PBMCs. Deeply sampled blood TCRbeta repertoires from subjects exposed to, actively infected with, or recovered from COVID-19 were included in the dataset. The repertoires were made available in a free public database intended to serve as a resource for research on the immune response to SARS-CoV-2. The samples were drawn from the first 160 participants of the ongoing ImmuneRACE study and from 950 to 1,500 subjects provided by 6 global collaborators. Nearly every sample came with metadata listing a de-identified subject ID, COVID-19 status, age in years and sex. Where available, HLA class I and class II types were taken from metadata supplied by the sample provider and were not determined by assay-based typing. Broader findings and caveats from the paper: The quantity of clinical and demographic metadata differed by source and by participant and was supplied without curation.

The source material was PBMCs or T cells enriched from blood (not recorded which). The rearranged chain carries TRBV3-1 (or the pseudogene TRBV3-2) and TRBJ1-3, with no reliable assignment of the D segment. The TCR comes from a middle-aged man who had recovered from COVID-19. The nucleotide sequence reads TGTGCCAGCAGCCAAGGGGCACTTGGAAACACCATATATTTT. Its translation reads: CASSQGALGNTIYF.